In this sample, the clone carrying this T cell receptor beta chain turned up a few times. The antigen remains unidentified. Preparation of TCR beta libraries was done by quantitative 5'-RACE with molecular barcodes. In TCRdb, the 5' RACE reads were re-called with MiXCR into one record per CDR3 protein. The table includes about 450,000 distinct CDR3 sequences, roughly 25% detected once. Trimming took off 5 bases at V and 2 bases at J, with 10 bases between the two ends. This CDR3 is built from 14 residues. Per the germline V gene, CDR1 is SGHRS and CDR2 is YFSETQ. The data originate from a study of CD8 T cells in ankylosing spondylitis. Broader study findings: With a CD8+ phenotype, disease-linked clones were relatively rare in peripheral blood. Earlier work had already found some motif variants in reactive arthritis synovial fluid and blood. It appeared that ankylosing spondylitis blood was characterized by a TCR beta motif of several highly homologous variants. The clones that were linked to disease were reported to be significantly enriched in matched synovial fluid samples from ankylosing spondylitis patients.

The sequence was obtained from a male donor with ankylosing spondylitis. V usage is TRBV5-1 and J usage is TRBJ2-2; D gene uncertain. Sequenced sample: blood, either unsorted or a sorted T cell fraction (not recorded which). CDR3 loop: CASRTQTNTGELFF. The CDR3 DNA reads TGCGCCAGCAGAACGCAGACCAACACCGGGGAGCTGTTTTTT.